This TCR beta chain was retrieved from a study of cytomegalovirus exposure and HLA in healthy donors. This clone was observed a handful of times. The antigen is unknown. Trimming stripped 4 bases from V and 6 bases from J, with 19 bases between. The CDR3 has 15 residues. Germline CDR1 and CDR2: SGDLS and YYNGEE. Findings and caveats of the study: There were some public TCRs occurring in many donors, but most TCR sequences were rare.

PCR primers comprised 60 Vbeta and 13 Jbeta primers. Clones were read by immunoSEQ multiplex PCR, and TCRdb kept only the in-frame ones, dropping some. The sample has some 180,000 clones; about 13% are singletons. The chain is built from TRBV9 and TRBJ1-1, with D maybe TRBD1 (6 bases). The source of this sequence is a man aged 45-60 years in good health and CMV-seropositive. The sample consisted of PBMCs. The CDR3 region is CASSPTGGLRAEAFF. CDR3 nucleotides: TGTGCCAGCAGCCCGACAGGAGGACTCCGGGCTGAAGCTTTCTTT. Variable domain in full (rest from reference TRBV9 and TRBJ1-1): DSGVTQTPKHLITATGQRVTLRCSPRSGDLSVYWYQQSLDQGLQFLIQYYNGEERAKGNILERFSAQQFPDLHSELNLSSLELGDSALYFCASSPTGGLRAEAFFGQGTRLTVV.